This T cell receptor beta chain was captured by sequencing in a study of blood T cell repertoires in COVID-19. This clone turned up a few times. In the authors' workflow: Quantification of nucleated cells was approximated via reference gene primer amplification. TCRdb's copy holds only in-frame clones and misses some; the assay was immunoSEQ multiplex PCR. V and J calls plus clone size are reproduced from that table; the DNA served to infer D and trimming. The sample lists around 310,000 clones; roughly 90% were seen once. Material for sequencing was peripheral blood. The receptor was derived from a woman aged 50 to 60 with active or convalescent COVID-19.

The CDR3 sequence: CSADQSSGTSFGYTF. In DNA form, the CDR3 reads TGCAGCGCTGACCAGTCTAGTGGGACTAGCTTTGGCTACACCTTC. The V gene is TRBV29-1, the J gene TRBJ1-2; maybe TRBD1 (5 bases). The V gene's germline CDR1 is SQVTM and CDR2 ANQGSEA. The CDR3 is 15 amino acids. Trimming pared 7 bases from V and 7 bases from J, leaving 25 bases between.